A selection of T cell receptor beta chains follows, all from one sample in a study of blood T cell repertoires in COVID-19. Some clones are missing from TCRdb's copy, which holds only in-frame ones; the method was immunoSEQ multiplex PCR. Seen here are more than 130,000 clones, under 90% observed once, and the top ten hold roughly 8.3%. The sample taken for sequencing was peripheral blood. The source is a woman of 80 years or more in a cohort sampled during active or convalescent COVID-19. CDR3s include the opening cysteine and the closing phenylalanine or tryptophan. Each record gives: clone size, J gene, D gene, V gene, CDR3 DNA, CDR3 protein. The D gene is left open where the match is weak. Clone size is shown for a subset of rows, as once, few, many or a class of expanded clone.

. TRBJ1-2 TRBD1 TRBV5-8 TGTGCCAGCAGCTTGCTCCTGACAGGGGGCAGGAGCTATGGCTACACCTTC CASSLLLTGGRSYGYTF
. TRBJ2-5 TRBD1 TRBV19 TGTGCCAGTAGCTTACAGGGGGAGACCCAGTACTTC CASSLQGETQYF
. TRBJ2-1 TRBD1 TRBV5-1 TGCGCCAGCAGCCCGGGACAGTCCTACAATGAGCAGTTCTTC CASSPGQSYNEQFF
. TRBJ1-4 TRBD1 TRBV2 TGTGCCAGCAGCGTACAGGGGGCGAGGGAAAAACTGTTTTTT CASSVQGAREKLFF
many TRBJ1-1 . TRBV5-1 TGCGCCAGCAGCTTGGGACGCGACTCCTACCGCCACACTGAAGCTTTCTTT CASSLGRDSYRHTEAFF
. TRBJ1-3 . TRBV7-3 TGTGCCAGCAGCATAGGGACAGGAAACACCATATATTTT CASSIGTGNTIYF
. TRBJ1-2 TRBD1 TRBV30 TGTGCCTGGAGCACTGACGACCCCGGGACAGGGGCTAACTATGGCTACACCTTC CAWSTDDPGTGANYGYTF
. TRBJ2-3 TRBD2 TRBV4-2 TGTGCCAGCAAGTCTAGCGGGGTCCGGAGTACGCAGTATTTT CASKSSGVRSTQYF
many TRBJ2-2 TRBD2 TRBV3-1/TRBV3-2 TGTGCCAGCAGCCGAGGGCGGGGGACCGGGGAGCTGTTTTTT CASSRGRGTGELFF
. TRBJ1-2 . TRBV5-1 TGCGCCAGCAGCTTGGTTCTAGGACAGTCTGGCTACACCTTC CASSLVLGQSGYTF
. TRBJ2-1 TRBD1 TRBV7-3 TGTGCCAGCAGCCCGACAGGGTACAATGAGCAGTTCTTC CASSPTGYNEQFF
. TRBJ2-2 . TRBV3-1/TRBV3-2 TGTGCCAGCAGCCGAGATCTAGGCACGGCTTTTGCCGGGGAGCTGTTTTTT CASSRDLGTAFAGELFF
once TRBJ1-1 . TRBV7-9 TGTGCCAGCAGCTTTAAACCGGGAACACTCGACACTGAAGCTTTCTTT CASSFKPGTLDTEAFF
. TRBJ2-1 TRBD2 TRBV19 TGTGCCAGTAGTATGCCGGCTCTAGCGGGAAACAATGAGCAGTTCTTC CASSMPALAGNNEQFF
. TRBJ1-2 . TRBV11-2 TGTGCCAGCAGCTTCACCGGTGGAGGGGACTATGGCTACACCTTC CASSFTGGGDYGYTF
few TRBJ2-7 . TRBV6-5 TGTGCCAGCAGTTCTAGACAGGAGGATTACGAGCAGTACTTC CASSSRQEDYEQYF
once TRBJ1-4 . TRBV2 TGTGCCAGCCTCACATTGGAGGGCGAAAAACTGTTTTTT CASLTLEGEKLFF
. TRBJ2-1 . TRBV10-3 TGTGCCATCAAACCTGCAGGACTGGGAAATAGGGATGAGCAGTTCTTC CAIKPAGLGNRDEQFF
. TRBJ1-4 TRBD1 TRBV6-5 TGTGCCAGCAGGGAGGACAGGGGTACATTTGAAAAACTGTTTTTT CASREDRGTFEKLFF
. TRBJ1-1 . TRBV6-5 TGTGCCAGCAGCAAGACAGTTACGAACACTGAAGCTTTCTTT CASSKTVTNTEAFF
. TRBJ2-3 . TRBV7-2 TGTGCCAGCAGCTTAGGGGTGGGACAAAACACAGATACGCAGTATTTT CASSLGVGQNTDTQYF
. TRBJ2-7 TRBD1 TRBV10-3 TGTGCCATCAGTCCCGGGACAGGGAAGGTGGGCGAGCAGTACTTC CAISPGTGKVGEQYF
. TRBJ2-7 TRBD1 TRBV15 TGTGCCACCAGTCGAGACGGGACAGGGTACTACGAGCAGTACTTC CATSRDGTGYYEQYF
. TRBJ1-6 . TRBV14 TGTGCCAGCAGCCAAGACCTCTATTCACCCCTCCACTTT CASSQDLYSPLHF